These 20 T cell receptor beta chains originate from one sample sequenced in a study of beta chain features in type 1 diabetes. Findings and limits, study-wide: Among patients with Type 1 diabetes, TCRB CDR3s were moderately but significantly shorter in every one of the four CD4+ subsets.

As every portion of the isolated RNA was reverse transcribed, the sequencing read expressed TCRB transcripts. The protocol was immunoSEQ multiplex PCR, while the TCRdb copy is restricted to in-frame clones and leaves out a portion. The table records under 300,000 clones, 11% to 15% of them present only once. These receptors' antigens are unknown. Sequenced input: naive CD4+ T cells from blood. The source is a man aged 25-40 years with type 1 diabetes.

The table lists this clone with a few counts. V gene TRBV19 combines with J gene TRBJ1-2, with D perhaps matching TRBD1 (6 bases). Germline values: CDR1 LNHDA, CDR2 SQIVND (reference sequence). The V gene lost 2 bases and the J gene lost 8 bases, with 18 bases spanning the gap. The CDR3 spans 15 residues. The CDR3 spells CASSISPETGQGYTF. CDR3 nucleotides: TGTGCCAGTAGTATAAGTCCAGAAACAGGACAGGGCTACACCTTC.

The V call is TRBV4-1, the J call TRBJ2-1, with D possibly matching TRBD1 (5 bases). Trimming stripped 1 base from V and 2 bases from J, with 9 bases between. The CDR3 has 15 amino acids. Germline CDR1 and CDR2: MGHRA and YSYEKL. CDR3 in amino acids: CASSQARVAYNEQFF. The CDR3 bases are TGCGCCAGCAGCCAAGCCAGGGTCGCCTACAATGAGCAGTTCTTC.

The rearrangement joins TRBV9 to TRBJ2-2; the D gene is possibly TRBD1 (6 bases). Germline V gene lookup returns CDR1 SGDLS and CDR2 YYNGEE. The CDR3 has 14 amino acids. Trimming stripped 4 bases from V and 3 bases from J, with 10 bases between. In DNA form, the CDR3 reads TGTGCCAGCAGCCGGGGACAAGACACCGGGGAGCTGTTTTTT. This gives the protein CASSRGQDTGELFF. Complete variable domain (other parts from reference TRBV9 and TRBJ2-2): DSGVTQTPKHLITATGQRVTLRCSPRSGDLSVYWYQQSLDQGLQFLIQYYNGEERAKGNILERFSAQQFPDLHSELNLSSLELGDSALYFCASSRGQDTGELFFGEGSRLTVL.

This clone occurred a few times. In DNA, the CDR3 is TGTGCCAGCAGCCCCCGCTTTGGACAGGGGTTTGGGACCCAGTACTTC. This codes for CASSPRFGQGFGTQYF. The chain joins TRBV11-2 to TRBJ2-5; 9 nucleotides match TRBD1. The germline V gene has CDR1 SGHAT and CDR2 FQNNGV. The CDR3 has 16 residues. Germline trimming cut 5 bases from V and 7 bases from J; bases unmatched to any gene: 14.

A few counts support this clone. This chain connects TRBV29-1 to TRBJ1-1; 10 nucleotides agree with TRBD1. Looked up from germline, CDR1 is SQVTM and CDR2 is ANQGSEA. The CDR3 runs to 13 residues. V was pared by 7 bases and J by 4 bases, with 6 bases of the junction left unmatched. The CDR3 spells CSAGTGDVTEAFF. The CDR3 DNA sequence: TGCAGCGCCGGGACAGGGGATGTCACTGAAGCTTTCTTT.

The CDR3 nucleotides read TGTGCCAGCAGCTTAGGGACTAGCGGGGGCTACGAGCAGTACTTC. It codes for CASSLGTSGGYEQYF. V usage is TRBV7-2 and J usage is TRBJ2-7, with 13 positions matching TRBD2. From germline, CDR1 is SGHTA and CDR2 FQGNSA. V shed 1 base and J 3 bases; nucleotides not matched to a gene: 0. This CDR3 spans 15 amino acids. The full variable domain, in which reference TRBV7-2 and TRBJ2-7 provide the parts outside the CDR3, is GAGVSQSPSNKVTEKGKDVELRCDPISGHTALYWYRQSLGQGLEFLIYFQGNSAPDKSGLPSDRFSAERTGGSVSTLTIQRTQQEDSAVYLCASSLGTSGGYEQYFGPGTRLTVT.

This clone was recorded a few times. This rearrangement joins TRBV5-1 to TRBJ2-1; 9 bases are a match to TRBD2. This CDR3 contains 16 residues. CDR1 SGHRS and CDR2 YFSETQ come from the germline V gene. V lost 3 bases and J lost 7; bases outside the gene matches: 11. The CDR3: CASSSSPSGEGNEQFF. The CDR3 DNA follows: TGCGCCAGCAGCTCCTCACCTAGCGGGGAGGGGAATGAGCAGTTCTTC. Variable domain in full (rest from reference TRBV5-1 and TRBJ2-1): KAGVTQTPRYLIKTRGQQVTLSCSPISGHRSVSWYQQTPGQGLQFLFEYFSETQRNKGNFPGRFSGRQFSNSRSEMNVSTLELGDSALYLCASSSSPSGEGNEQFFGPGTRLTVL.

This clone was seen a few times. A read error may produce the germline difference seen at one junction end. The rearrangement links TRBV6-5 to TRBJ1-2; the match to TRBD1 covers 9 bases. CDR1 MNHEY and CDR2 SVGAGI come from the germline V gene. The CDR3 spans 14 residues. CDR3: CASSRGQGNHGYTF. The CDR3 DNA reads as TGTGCCAGCAGCAGGGGACAGGGTAACCATGGCTACACCTTC.

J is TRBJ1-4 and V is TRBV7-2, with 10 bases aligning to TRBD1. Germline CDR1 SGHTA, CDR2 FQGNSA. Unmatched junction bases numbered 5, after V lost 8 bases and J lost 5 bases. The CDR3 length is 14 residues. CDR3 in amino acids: CASASDRGNEKLFF. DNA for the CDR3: TGTGCCAGCGCCTCGGACAGGGGGAATGAAAAACTGTTTTTT.

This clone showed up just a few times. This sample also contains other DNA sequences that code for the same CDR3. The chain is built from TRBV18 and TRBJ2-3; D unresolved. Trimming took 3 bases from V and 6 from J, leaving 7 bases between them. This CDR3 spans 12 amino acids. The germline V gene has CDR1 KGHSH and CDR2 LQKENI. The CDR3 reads CASSPNTDTQYF. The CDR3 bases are TGTGCCAGCTCACCGAACACGGATACGCAGTATTTT.

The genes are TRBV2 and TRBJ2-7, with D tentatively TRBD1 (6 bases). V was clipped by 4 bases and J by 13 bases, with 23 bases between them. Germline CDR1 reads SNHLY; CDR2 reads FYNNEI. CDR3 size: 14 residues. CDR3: CASSAAAGVDYFYF. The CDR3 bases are TGTGCCAGCAGTGCGGCGGCAGGGGTGGATTACTTTTACTTC.

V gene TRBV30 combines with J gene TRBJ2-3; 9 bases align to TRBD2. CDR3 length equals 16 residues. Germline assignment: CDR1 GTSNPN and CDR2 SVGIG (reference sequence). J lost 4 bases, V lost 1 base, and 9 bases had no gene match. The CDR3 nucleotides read TGTGCCTGGAGTGCCCCGGGACTAGCAGCTTCAGATACGCAGTATTTT. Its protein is CAWSAPGLAASDTQYF.

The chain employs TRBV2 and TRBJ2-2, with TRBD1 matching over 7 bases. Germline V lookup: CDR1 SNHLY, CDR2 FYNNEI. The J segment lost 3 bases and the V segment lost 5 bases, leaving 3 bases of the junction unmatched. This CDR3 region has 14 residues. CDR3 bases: TGTGCCAGCAGTCTGACAGGGCACACCGGGGAGCTGTTTTTT. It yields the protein CASSLTGHTGELFF.

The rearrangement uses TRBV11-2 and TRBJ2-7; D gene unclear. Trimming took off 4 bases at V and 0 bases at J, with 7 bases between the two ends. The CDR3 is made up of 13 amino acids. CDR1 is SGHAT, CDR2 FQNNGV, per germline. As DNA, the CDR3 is TGTGCCAGCAGCTCCGGAGTCTCCTACGAGCAGTACTTC. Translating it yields CASSSGVSYEQYF.

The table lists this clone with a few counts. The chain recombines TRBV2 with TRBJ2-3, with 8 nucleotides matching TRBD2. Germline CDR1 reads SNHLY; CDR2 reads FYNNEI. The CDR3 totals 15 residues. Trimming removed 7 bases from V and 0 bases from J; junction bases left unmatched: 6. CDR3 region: CASKGREASTDTQYF. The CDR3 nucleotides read TGTGCCAGCAAAGGGCGGGAGGCTAGCACAGATACGCAGTATTTT.

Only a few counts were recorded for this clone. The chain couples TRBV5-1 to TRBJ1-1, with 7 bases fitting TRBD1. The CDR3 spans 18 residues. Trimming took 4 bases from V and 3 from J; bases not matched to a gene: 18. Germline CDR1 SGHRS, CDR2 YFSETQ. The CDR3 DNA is TGCGCCAGCAGCCGATCCCAGACAGGGATCCGAAGTGACACTGAAGCTTTCTTT. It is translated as CASSRSQTGIRSDTEAFF.

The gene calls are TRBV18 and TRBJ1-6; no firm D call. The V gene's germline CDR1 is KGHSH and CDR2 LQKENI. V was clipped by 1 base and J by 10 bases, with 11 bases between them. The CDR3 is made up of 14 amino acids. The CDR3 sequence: CASSPRSGGSPLHF. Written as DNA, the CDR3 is TGTGCCAGCTCACCACGCTCGGGAGGGTCACCCCTCCACTTT.

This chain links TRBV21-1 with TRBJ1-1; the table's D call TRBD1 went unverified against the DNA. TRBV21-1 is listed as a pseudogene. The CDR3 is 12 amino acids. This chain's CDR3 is CAKRGQGTEAFF. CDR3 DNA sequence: TGTGCCAAACGTGGACAGGGGACTGAAGCTTTCTTT.

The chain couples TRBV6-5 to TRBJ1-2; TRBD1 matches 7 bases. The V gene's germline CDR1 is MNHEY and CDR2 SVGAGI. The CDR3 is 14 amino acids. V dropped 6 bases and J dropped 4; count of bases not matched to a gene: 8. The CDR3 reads CASSNDRVGYGYTF. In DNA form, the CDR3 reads TGTGCCAGCAGCAACGACAGGGTGGGCTATGGCTACACCTTC.

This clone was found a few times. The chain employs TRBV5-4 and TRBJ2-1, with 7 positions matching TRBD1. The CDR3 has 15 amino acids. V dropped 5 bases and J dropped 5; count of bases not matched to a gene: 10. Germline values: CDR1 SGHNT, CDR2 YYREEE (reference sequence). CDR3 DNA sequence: TGTGCCAGCAGAGCCGGGACAGAGACAGACAATGAGCAGTTCTTC. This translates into CASRAGTETDNEQFF.